This section outlines one T cell receptor beta chain sequence together with its context. It lacks a known antigen. No base quality values were provided; no much bigger clone lies one nucleotide off. This specimen comes from a study of blood T cell repertoires in COVID-19 (TCRdb year 2020). Turning to the overall study: The collaborator samples originated in the United States, Italy and Spain and spanned the acute and convalescent phases of COVID-19. The prospective study material was composed of cDNA or gDNA derived from T cells, B-cell-depleted T cells, or PBMCs. Subjects who had been exposed to COVID-19, were actively infected with it, or had recovered from it provided the deeply sampled blood TCRbeta repertoires that made up the dataset. The repertoires were made available in a free public database intended to serve as a resource for research on the immune response to SARS-CoV-2. Samples were obtained from the ongoing ImmuneRACE study (first 160 participants) and from 1,200 or so subjects provided by 6 global collaborators. Sample metadata almost always included a de-identified subject ID, COVID-19 status, age in years and sex. Where available, HLA class I and class II types were taken from metadata supplied by the sample provider and were not determined by assay-based typing.

Study-wide conclusions, independent of this receptor: How much clinical and demographic metadata was included differed by source and by participant, and the metadata was provided uncurated.

Whole blood was collected in K2EDTA tubes by collaborating institutions according to the institutions' own protocols. For TCRbeta analysis, collaborator samples were shipped as frozen whole blood, as isolated PBMCs, or as DNA extracted from either sample type. The immunoSEQ Assay, a bias-controlled multiplex PCR, was used to amplify TCRbeta CDR3 regions from genomic DNA. As for the authors' bioinformatics: The number of nucleated cells in each sample was estimated from the amplification of reference gene primers within the assay. To quantify the absolute abundance of each unique TCRbeta CDR3 rearrangement, sequence reads were collapsed and filtered. Productive Simpson clonality was computed per sample as the square root of Simpson's diversity index over productive rearrangements. TCRdb mirrors the immuneACCESS table, restricted to in-frame sequences. Some clones are absent from its copies; in checked studies, under half trace to an unresolved V gene, and the reason for the others is unknown. V, J and clone size are those of that table, while D and trimming were read from the DNA. The sample records 300,000 or so clones, more than 70% of which are singletons. The ten largest account for 1.5% to 2% of the sample.

V is reduced by 6 bases and J by 1 base, leaving a spacing of 16 bases between them. The CDR3, from cysteine to phenylalanine, totals 15 residues. Here the CDR3 DNA is all that survives: 45 bases in frame from base 1. The germline V gene gives CDR1 as SGHAT and CDR2 as FQNNGV. The V gene is TRBV11-2 and the J gene is TRBJ2-7; TRBD1 might be the D gene, on 5 matching bases. The TCR sequence derives from a woman between 45 and 60 years old with acute or convalescent COVID-19. Input material: peripheral blood. CDR3 region: CASRTVTLTSYEQYF. The bases are TGTGCCAGCAGGACAGTGACTTTGACGTCCTACGAGCAGTACTTC.